A single sample gave rise to the 21 T cell receptor beta chains below, sequenced in a study of blood T cells in healthy people across ages. A second about 7 to 12 cycle PCR used barcoded and J-beta primers. Each CDR3 protein is one row after TCRdb ran MiXCR on the 5' RACE reads. The sample shows hundreds of thousands of distinct CDR3 sequences, 55% to 75% of them seen only once. The sample comprised blood. Receptor source: a young man in good health.

In its sample, this clonotype was seen a few times. The genes are TRBV11-2 and TRBJ2-1; 10 bases fit TRBD2. The CDR3 spans 15 residues. Germline loops: CDR1 SGHAT, CDR2 FQNNGV. The junction had 7 bases not matched to a gene; V was cut back by 2 bases and J by 9 bases. The CDR3 loop is CASSLTSGNMGEQFF. CDR3 bases: TGTGCCAGCAGCTTAACTAGCGGGAACATGGGTGAGCAGTTCTTC. The entire variable domain, with the rest obtained from reference TRBV11-2 and TRBJ2-1, is as follows: EAGVAQSPRYKIIEKRQSVAFWCNPISGHATLYWYQQILGQGPKLLIQFQNNGVVDDSQLPKDRFSAERLKGVDSTLKIQPAKLEDSAVYLCASSLTSGNMGEQFFGPGTRLTVL.

This rearrangement joins TRBV4-3 to TRBJ1-5; D is ambiguous. Per the germline V gene, CDR1 is LGHNA and CDR2 is YSLEER. This CDR3 is 16 amino acids long. Trimming cost V 1 base and J 5 bases, with 15 bases left between them. The chain's CDR3 is CASSQAHSRKYQPQHF. Written as DNA, the CDR3 is TGCGCCAGCAGCCAAGCCCACAGCCGAAAGTATCAGCCCCAGCATTTT.

About this clonotype itself: Possible read error: a much larger clone is one base away. The chain couples TRBV7-2 to TRBJ2-5, with 9 nucleotides matching TRBD2. The CDR3 spans 16 residues. The V gene's germline CDR1 is SGHTA and CDR2 FQGNSA. Unmatched junction bases numbered 16, after V lost 1 base and J lost 13 bases. This CDR3 reads CASSLGFSGSGLERYF. CDR3 nucleotide sequence: TGTGCCAGCAGCTTAGGTTTTAGCGGGAGCGGGCTCGAGCGGTACTTC.

The chain uses TRBV27 and TRBJ1-2, with D possibly matching TRBD1 (5 bases). This CDR3 region has 15 residues. CDR1 and CDR2 (germline): MNHEY, SMNVEV (reference sequence). Trimming removed 7 bases from V and 7 bases from J, with 22 bases in between. CDR3 DNA: TGTGCCAGCAACGCTCGTCGGGGACCACGCGGTGGCTACACCTTC. Protein sequence: CASNARRGPRGGYTF.

The chain is built from TRBV20-1 and TRBJ2-5; 7 bases match TRBD2. CDR1 and CDR2 from the germline V gene are DFQATT and SNEGSKA (reference sequence). The CDR3 consists of 16 residues. The V gene end was trimmed by 3 bases and the J gene end by 2 bases; junction bases not matched to a gene: 12. CDR3 DNA sequence: TGCAGTGCTAGCGGTTCACTAGTTAGCGGGCAAGAGACCCAGTACTTC. Translation: CSASGSLVSGQETQYF.

This chain links TRBV3-1 with TRBJ1-1, with 7 bases fitting TRBD1. V lost 4 bases and J lost 4; bases outside the gene matches: 3. The CDR3 is 13 amino acids. Germline V gene data show CDR1 as LGHDT and CDR2 as YNNKEL (reference sequence). The CDR3 DNA is TGTGCCAGCAGCCCGACAGGGACCACTGAAGCTTTCTTT. It codes for CASSPTGTTEAFF.

Concerning this clonotype itself: A single base separates this from a much larger clone, so it may be a read error. The gene calls are TRBV7-2 and TRBJ2-1; possibly TRBD1 for D (5 bases). The CDR3 loop spans 17 amino acids. In germline, CDR1 is SGHTA, CDR2 FQGNSA. V lost 3 bases and J lost 9, with 24 bases in between. For the CDR3, the DNA is TGTGCCAGCAGCTTCCCGTTAGTGGGGCCCCCGGGCGGTGAGCAGTTCTTC. Translated, it gives CASSFPLVGPPGGEQFF.

This chain connects TRBV6-2 or TRBV6-3 to TRBJ2-1; the match to TRBD2 covers 8 bases. From germline, CDR1 is MNHEY and CDR2 SVGEGT. CDR3 length equals 18 residues. Trimming at V came to 5 bases and at J to 0 bases, leaving 12 bases not matched to a gene. The DNA of the CDR3 is TGTGCCAGCAGTCCCCAGCGGGGGCTTACCGGCTCCTACAATGAGCAGTTCTTC. Translated: CASSPQRGLTGSYNEQFF.

This sequence joins TRBV4-2 and TRBJ2-7; possible D gene TRBD2, 6 bases. In germline, CDR1 is LGHNA, CDR2 YNFKEQ. The CDR3 runs 15 residues. V lost 7 bases to trimming and J lost 7 bases, with 23 bases between them. Here the CDR3 reads CASTSRFGSEDEQYF. In DNA, the CDR3 is TGTGCCAGCACCTCCCGATTCGGGAGTGAGGATGAGCAGTACTTC.

The chain uses TRBV20-1 and TRBJ1-4; 9 bases match TRBD1. The CDR3 has 13 residues. The junction had 4 bases not matched to a gene; V was cut back by 3 bases and J by 8 bases. The germline V gene has CDR1 DFQATT and CDR2 SNEGSKA (reference sequence). CDR3 loop: CSARQDRGEKLFF. The CDR3 coding sequence is TGCAGTGCTAGGCAGGACAGGGGCGAAAAACTGTTTTTT.

V is TRBV5-1 and J is TRBJ2-6, with a weak D call TRBD2 (6 bases). This CDR3 comprises 16 residues. Germline lookup yields CDR1 SGHRS and CDR2 YFSETQ. The germline V and J ends were trimmed by 6 bases and 1 base, with 14 bases remaining between them. CDR3 coding DNA: TGCGCCAGCACGATTGGGGGGTCGTCTGGGGCCAACGTCCTGACTTTC. The encoded protein is CASTIGGSSGANVLTF.

This clonotype was observed a single time. The chain employs TRBV20-1 and TRBJ1-2; D gene ambiguous. Germline V gene lookup returns CDR1 DFQATT and CDR2 SNEGSKA (reference sequence). The CDR3 is 14 residues long. V gave up 6 bases and J gave up 0 bases, with 14 bases separating them. Here the CDR3 DNA reads TGCAGTGCCATGAAACAGAGATCTAACTATGGCTACACCTTC. Amino acids: CSAMKQRSNYGYTF.

This clonotype was observed a few times. This clone may be a read error of a much larger clone one base away. The gene calls are TRBV12-3 or TRBV12-4 and TRBJ2-3, with 12 bases matching TRBD2. V lost 6 bases, J lost 4 bases, and 5 bases stayed unmatched. The CDR3 contains 15 residues. Here the CDR3 reads CASRLAGGRADTQYF. The CDR3 DNA sequence: TGTGCCAGCAGGCTAGCGGGAGGGCGTGCAGATACGCAGTATTTT.

This clonotype turned up a few times. The chain uses TRBV12-3 or TRBV12-4 and TRBJ2-4; no reliable D call. V lost 4 bases to trimming and J lost 13 bases, with 17 bases between them. The length of the CDR3 is 13 residues. The DNA of the CDR3 is TGTGCCAGCAGTTACGGGTCCCTTTTGGAGCAGTACTTC. The encoded protein is CASSYGSLLEQYF.

The V call is TRBV6-2 or TRBV6-3, the J call TRBJ1-5; 9 bases align to TRBD1. The V gene end was trimmed by 2 bases and the J gene end by 1 base; junction bases not matched to a gene: 24. The CDR3 has 23 residues. Germline loops: CDR1 MNHEY, CDR2 SVGEGT. The CDR3 nucleotides are TGTGCCAGCAGTTACCCGCCGGGCCTCGGACAGGGGATCGGAGTCCGAAGCAATCAGCCCCAGCATTTT. Protein product: CASSYPPGLGQGIGVRSNQPQHF.

The rearrangement links TRBV30 to TRBJ2-4; D call uncertain. The J call may be in error: the DNA end matches TRBJ2-7 better. CDR3 length: 10 residues. CDR1 is GTSNPN and CDR2 is SVGIG in the germline V gene (reference sequence). CDR3: CAWSVNEQYF. CDR3 nucleotides: TGTGCCTGGAGCGTAAACGAGCAGTACTTC.

This sequence joins TRBV4-1 and TRBJ2-5, with no clear D. CDR3 length: 17 amino acids. Germline CDR1 reads MGHRA; CDR2 reads YSYEKL. Trimming removed 1 base at V and 2 bases at J, with 17 bases between. Written as DNA, the CDR3 is TGCGCCAGCAGCCAAGGCAGCAAAGGACGGAATCAAGAGACCCAGTACTTC. Its protein is CASSQGSKGRNQETQYF.

This clonotype was seen more than once but under ten times. V usage is TRBV27 and J usage is TRBJ2-3; TRBD1 is a possible D gene (6 bases). Per the germline V gene, CDR1 is MNHEY and CDR2 is SMNVEV (reference sequence). With 6 bases removed from V and 2 bases from J, the gap between germline ends came to 15 bases. The CDR3 runs 15 residues. The CDR3 nucleotides read TGTGCCAGCAGACAGCGACAGGCCTTCACAGATACGCAGTATTTT. Its protein is CASRQRQAFTDTQYF.

The rearrangement links TRBV15 to TRBJ1-1; a weak D match, TRBD1 (6 bases). CDR1 and CDR2 from the germline V gene are LNHNV and YYDKDF (reference sequence). Trimming left V 7 bases short and J 1 base short, with 10 bases between. CDR3 size: 13 residues. CDR3 loop: CATTRTENTEAFF. CDR3 bases: TGTGCCACCACACGGACAGAGAACACTGAAGCTTTCTTT.

The chain joins TRBV29-1 to TRBJ1-2, with TRBD1 as a possible D gene (6 bases). Per germline, CDR1 SQVTM and CDR2 ANQGSEA. Trimming removed 7 bases from V and 6 bases from J, with 12 bases in between. The CDR3 consists of 11 residues. CDR3 nucleotide sequence: TGCAGCGCTCAGGGGCCAAATGGCTACACCTTC. It codes for CSAQGPNGYTF.

The gene calls are TRBV9 and TRBJ1-5; TRBD1 might be the D (6 bases). The germline V gene has CDR1 SGDLS and CDR2 YYNGEE. The CDR3 is 15 amino acids. Between the trimmed V and J ends, which lost 0 bases and 5 bases, there was a span of 12 bases. The CDR3 sequence: CASSVGTAGDQPQHF. CDR3 sequence (DNA): TGTGCCAGCAGCGTAGGGACGGCAGGGGATCAGCCCCAGCATTTT.